These 11 T cell receptor beta chains share one sample of origin, sequenced in a study of T cell responses to AZD1222 COVID-19 vaccine. Some clones are missing from TCRdb's copy, which holds only in-frame ones; the method was immunoSEQ multiplex PCR. In the table there are 65,000 to 80,000 clones, about 85% of which are singletons. The material sequenced was peripheral blood, taken on day 0 of AZD1222 vaccination. These receptors all stem from an adult in good health.

CDR3 sequence: CASSSDNPYGEIEEQFF. The CDR3 coding sequence is TGTGCCAGCAGCTCCGACAACCCCTATGGGGAGATTGAAGAGCAGTTCTTC. This chain joins TRBV11-3 and TRBJ2-1; a weak D match, TRBD2 (5 bases). The V gene's germline CDR1 is SGHNT and CDR2 YENEEA. This CDR3 contains 17 residues. With 4 bases removed from V and 10 bases from J, the gap between germline ends came to 26 bases.

This sequence joins TRBV28 and TRBJ1-1; TRBD1 aligns across 8 bases. Per the germline V gene, CDR1 is MDHEN and CDR2 is SYDVKM. The CDR3 runs to 14 residues. V was pared by 4 bases and J by 3 bases, with 4 bases of the junction left unmatched. CDR3 residues: CASSSIQGDTEAFF. DNA of the CDR3: TGTGCCAGCAGTTCAATACAGGGGGACACTGAAGCTTTCTTT.

This clone has only a few counts. J is TRBJ2-7 and V is TRBV5-1, with TRBD2 matching 7 bases. J gave up 7 bases and V 4 bases, and 8 bases lay outside the gene matches. The CDR3 loop spans 13 amino acids. The germline V gene encodes CDR1 SGHRS and CDR2 YFSETQ. The CDR3 reads CASSGSGRREQYF. DNA for the CDR3: TGCGCCAGCAGCGGATCCGGGAGGAGGGAGCAGTACTTC.

The chain combines TRBV7-9 with TRBJ1-2, with TRBD1 as a possible D gene (6 bases). The CDR3 extends over 17 amino acids. Trimming removed 0 bases from V and 2 bases from J, with 16 bases in between. Germline CDR1 is SEHNR and CDR2 is FQNEAQ (reference sequence). The DNA of the CDR3 is TGTGCCAGCAGCTTAGCGATAGGGGGACACCAAAACTATGGCTACACCTTC. Translated, it gives CASSLAIGGHQNYGYTF.

This chain connects TRBV7-9 to TRBJ2-7, with D perhaps matching TRBD2 (5 bases). V gave up 4 bases and J gave up 2 bases, with 15 bases separating them. The CDR3 covers 15 residues. Germline assignment: CDR1 SEHNR and CDR2 FQNEAQ (reference sequence). CDR3 nucleotides: TGTGCCAGCAGCTCGCGAGAGGGCGCCACCTACGAGCAGTACTTC. It yields the protein CASSSREGATYEQYF.

This sequence joins TRBV6-2 or TRBV6-3 and TRBJ1-1, with D uncertain. Germline CDR1 is MNHEY and CDR2 is SVGEGT. This CDR3 spans 15 amino acids. The germline V and J ends were trimmed by 4 bases and 1 base, with 13 bases remaining between them. CDR3: CASSSVGRRNTEAFF. In nucleotides, the CDR3 is TGTGCCAGCAGTTCCGTGGGCAGGCGGAACACTGAAGCTTTCTTT.

J is TRBJ2-7 and V is TRBV9; 8 bases are shared with TRBD2. The CDR3 contains 17 residues. V trimming: 3 bases; J trimming: 5 bases; junction bases outside the gene matches: 16. Germline assignment: CDR1 SGDLS and CDR2 YYNGEE. In DNA, the CDR3 is TGTGCCAGCAGCGCCACCCCGGGTAGCGGGGTAAAGGACGAGCAGTACTTC. It codes for CASSATPGSGVKDEQYF.

The chain recombines TRBV7-2 with TRBJ2-7; no reliable D call. The CDR3 runs to 12 residues. Germline V lookup: CDR1 SGHTA, CDR2 FQGNSA. Trimming cost V 5 bases and J 0 bases, with 5 bases left between them. As DNA, the CDR3 is TGTGCCAGCAGCGTTACCTCCTACGAGCAGTACTTC. It encodes CASSVTSYEQYF.

V gene TRBV27 combines with J gene TRBJ2-1; TRBD2 aligns across 8 bases. The V segment lost 2 bases and the J segment 8 bases; nucleotides outside the gene matches: 5. The length of the CDR3 is 14 residues. From germline, CDR1 is MNHEY and CDR2 SMNVEV (reference sequence). Here the CDR3 reads CASSLGGRWDEQFF. CDR3 in DNA: TGTGCCAGCAGTTTAGGCGGGAGGTGGGATGAGCAGTTCTTC.

The chain has TRBV2 and TRBJ1-3; TRBD1 might be the D (5 bases). The CDR3 is made up of 14 amino acids. Trimming cost V 6 bases and J 3 bases, with 12 bases left between them. Per germline, CDR1 SNHLY and CDR2 FYNNEI. The CDR3 spells CASRNGALGNTIYF. In DNA, the CDR3 is TGTGCCAGCAGAAACGGGGCCCTTGGAAACACCATATATTTT.

Remarks on this clone: The sample holds other DNA sequences that translate to the same CDR3. The chain recombines TRBV28 with TRBJ2-5; tentative D call: TRBD1 (6 bases). Germline CDR1 reads MDHEN; CDR2 reads SYDVKM. There are 13 residues in the CDR3. The V end was cut by 4 bases, the J end by 2 bases, with 8 bases between. The CDR3 DNA reads as TGTGCCAGCAGTTCGGGACAACAAGAGACCCAGTACTTC. It is translated as CASSSGQQETQYF.